This T cell receptor beta chain was sequenced for a study of Graves' ophthalmopathy and Graves' hyperthyroidism. The sample holds a few counts of this clonotype. TCR beta CDR3 regions were amplified from RNA transcripts. Amplification began with first-round RT-PCR using HTBI primers, then second-round multiplex PCR was performed. TCRdb passed the multiplex PCR reads through MiXCR, listing each CDR3 protein once. The profile shows more than 300,000 distinct CDR3 sequences, about 18% of them singletons. This clonotype was sampled from an adult woman with stable Graves' hyperthyroidism. The source material was peripheral blood.

This CDR3 is CASSLEGPAVGTQYF. The CDR3 nucleotides read TGTGCCAGCAGTTTAGAAGGGCCAGCAGTTGGGACCCAGTACTTC. The rearrangement uses TRBV27 and TRBJ2-5; D is unresolved. V gave up 2 bases and J gave up 7 bases, with 17 bases separating them. Germline CDR1 MNHEY, CDR2 SMNVEV (reference sequence). The length of the CDR3 is 15 residues.